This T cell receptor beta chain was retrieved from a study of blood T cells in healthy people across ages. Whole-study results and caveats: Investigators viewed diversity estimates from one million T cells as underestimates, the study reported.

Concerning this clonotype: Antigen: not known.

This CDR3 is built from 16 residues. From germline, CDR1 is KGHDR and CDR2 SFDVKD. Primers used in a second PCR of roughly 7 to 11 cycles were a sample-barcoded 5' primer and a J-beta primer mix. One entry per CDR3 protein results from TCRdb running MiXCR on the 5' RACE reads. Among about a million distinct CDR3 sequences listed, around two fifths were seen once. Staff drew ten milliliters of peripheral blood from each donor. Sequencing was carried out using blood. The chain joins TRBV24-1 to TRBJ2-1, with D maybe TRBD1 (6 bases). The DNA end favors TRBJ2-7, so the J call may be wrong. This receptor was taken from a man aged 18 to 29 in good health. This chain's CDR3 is CATSDSSGELYNEQYF. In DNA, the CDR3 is TGTGCCACCAGTGATTCTTCAGGGGAACTCTACAATGAGCAGTACTTC.